The text below deals with one T cell receptor (beta chain). The sample originates from a study of blood T cell repertoires in COVID-19. Turning to the study itself: Spain, Italy and the United States supplied samples that represented acute and convalescent COVID-19. Sample material is recorded as cDNA or gDNA derived from T cells, B-cell-depleted T cells, or PBMCs.

CDR3 length: 15 amino acids. The germline V gene encodes CDR1 LGHNA and CDR2 YSLEER. J lost 5 bases, V lost 0 bases, and 6 bases had no gene match. Original data processing: By means of reference gene primer amplification, nucleated cell counts were estimated. Produced via immunoSEQ multiplex PCR; TCRdb's table is partial and in-frame only. V and J calls and clone size follow that table, whereas D and trimming were derived from the DNA. This sample has about 140,000 clones; 81% occur once, and the top ten carry 7% to 10%. The TCR comes from a human donor in a cohort sampled during active COVID-19. V and J are TRBV4-3 and TRBJ1-2; 7 nucleotides agree with TRBD1. Sample: peripheral blood. The CDR3, as DNA: TGCGCCAGCAGCCAAGATATAGGGGGCGGTTATGGCTACACCTTC. Translation gives CASSQDIGGGYGYTF.